The 28 T cell receptor beta chains below all came from one sample that was sequenced in a study of T-cell reconstitution after alpha-beta-depleted transplantation in children (dated by TCRdb to 2016 to 2018). The library was generated by PCR. Sequencing took place on an Illumina HiSeq 2500. TCR libraries were prepared with molecular barcoding, using unique molecular identifiers to normalize TCRbeta repertoire quantification. The public reads were run again by TCRdb, first through fastp at Q25 and then through MiXCR, and only productive beta chains were kept. CDR3 protein sequences are deduplicated, and each keeps its most common genes and DNA. The sample table lists under 300,000 distinct CDR3 sequences, 11% of them with a count of one. The ten largest account for 23% of the sample. Interpreted using the paper, the treatment or condition label stands for: allogeneic hematopoietic cell transplantation with graft depleted of TCRalphabeta T cells and CD19 B cells.

This sample comprised peripheral blood, obtained 180 days after TCRalphabeta/CD19-depleted stem cell transplant. The origin of the receptors is a male patient between 2 and 15 years old who had a stem cell transplant for chronic granulomatous disease, so the T cells may come from the graft donor.

This clonotype was detected many times. The chain employs TRBV28 and TRBJ2-3, with unresolved D. The CDR3 contains 16 residues. Trimming left V 5 bases short and J 1 base short, with 16 bases between. Germline CDR1 and CDR2: MDHEN and SYDVKM. In DNA, the CDR3 is TGTGCCAGCAGTCCCCCGAAGGGCGCAGGCACAGATACGCAGTATTTT. Translation: CASSPPKGAGTDTQYF.

A word on this clonotype: It may be a read error: a sequence one base away is much more abundant. V is TRBV12-3 or TRBV12-4 and J is TRBJ2-7; D is uncertain. V lost 3 bases and J lost 2, with 11 bases in between. The CDR3 has 14 amino acids. This CDR3 reads CASSFRHFAYEQYF. The CDR3 nucleotides read TGTGCCAGCAGTTTCCGACATTTCGCCTACGAGCAGTACTTC.

With regard to this clonotype: A much larger clone differs by one base, so this may be a read error. The gene calls are TRBV20-1 and TRBJ2-5, with TRBD2 as a possible D gene (6 bases). The CDR3 extends over 12 amino acids. Germline V gene sequence: CDR1 DFQATT, CDR2 SNEGSKA (reference sequence). The CDR3 sequence: CSAPREWETQHF. DNA of the CDR3: TGCAGTGCCCCCCGGGAGTGGGAGACCCAGCACTTC.

This clonotype occurred many times. V usage is TRBV5-8 and J usage is TRBJ2-7; 9 nucleotides agree with TRBD1. The CDR3 consists of 16 residues. Losses at the gene ends were 5 bases for V and 1 base for J; bases not matched to a gene: 10. The V gene's germline CDR1 is SGHTS and CDR2 YDEGEE. The CDR3 DNA follows: TGTGCCAGCAGGTATCGGCCGGGACAGGGTTCCTACGAGCAGTACTTC. This gives the protein CASRYRPGQGSYEQYF. Variable domain in full (rest from reference TRBV5-8 and TRBJ2-7): EAGVTQSPTHLIKTRGQQATLRCSPISGHTSVYWYQQALGLGLQFLLWYDEGEERNRGNFPPRFSGRQFPNYSSELNVNALELEDSALYLCASRYRPGQGSYEQYFGPGTRLTVT.

This clonotype was detected many times. The V call is TRBV18, the J call TRBJ2-5; 7 nucleotides agree with TRBD2. The J segment lost 3 bases and the V segment lost 1 base, leaving 11 bases of the junction unmatched. This CDR3 is built from 17 residues. Germline lookup yields CDR1 KGHSH and CDR2 LQKENI. The CDR3 DNA is TGTGCCAGCTCACCACTGAACGGGCGGGGGACGGAAGAGACCCAGTACTTC. Translated: CASSPLNGRGTEETQYF.

This clonotype was found many times. This sequence joins TRBV2 and TRBJ2-1, with D possibly being TRBD1 (6 bases). Looked up from germline, CDR1 is SNHLY and CDR2 is FYNNEI. Trimming left V 7 bases short and J 0 bases short, with 10 bases between. CDR3 length: 14 amino acids. CDR3 residues: CASTGTSSYNEQFF. Here the CDR3 DNA reads TGTGCCAGCACCGGGACAAGCTCCTACAATGAGCAGTTCTTC.

This clonotype was observed many times. The chain is built from TRBV10-3 and TRBJ2-5; D is unclear. The germline gives CDR1 ENHRY, CDR2 SYGVKD. Trimming shortened V by 4 bases and J by 4 bases, and 10 bases separated the two germline ends. CDR3 length: 13 residues. This CDR3 reads CAISVKESETQYF. The CDR3, as DNA: TGTGCCATCAGTGTTAAAGAATCAGAGACCCAGTACTTC.

This clonotype was found many times. V and J are TRBV5-1 and TRBJ2-2, with D perhaps matching TRBD1 (5 bases). The CDR3 runs to 16 residues. Germline V gives CDR1 SGHRS, CDR2 YFSETQ. With 1 base removed from V and 1 base from J, the gap between germline ends came to 11 bases. CDR3 bases: TGCGCCAGCAGCTTGATCGAGACAGTGAACACCGGGGAGCTGTTTTTT. Amino acids: CASSLIETVNTGELFF.

The CDR3 is CASSPLGDQPQHF. CDR3 sequence (DNA): TGTGCCAGCAGCCCTCTCGGGGATCAGCCCCAGCATTTT. The chain couples TRBV7-9 to TRBJ1-5; D unclear. The CDR3 is 13 amino acids. V dropped 5 bases and J dropped 5 bases, with 10 bases sitting between them. Germline V gene lookup returns CDR1 SEHNR and CDR2 FQNEAQ (reference sequence).

This clonotype has at least ten counts. The chain combines TRBV7-2 with TRBJ1-4; 7 bases are shared with TRBD1. V gave up 5 bases and J gave up 8 bases; unmatched junction bases: 11. The CDR3 loop spans 15 amino acids. Germline CDR1 is SGHTA and CDR2 is FQGNSA. For the CDR3, the DNA is TGTGCCAGCAGCCAACACAGGGGACTTGAGGAAAAACTGTTTTTT. Translating gives CASSQHRGLEEKLFF.

This clonotype was counted many times. V is TRBV20-1 and J is TRBJ1-5; possible D gene TRBD1, 6 bases. V was pared by 6 bases and J by 6 bases, with 15 bases between. CDR1 and CDR2 (germline): DFQATT, SNEGSKA (reference sequence). This CDR3 is 13 amino acids long. In DNA form, the CDR3 reads TGCAGTGCCAACGAGGGGGGGATTCAGCCCCAGCATTTT. It specifies CSANEGGIQPQHF.

This clonotype was detected ten times or more. This CDR3 reads CASSDWYNNEQFF. CDR3 DNA sequence: TGTGCCAGCAGCGACTGGTATAACAATGAGCAGTTCTTC. V usage is TRBV27 and J usage is TRBJ2-1; D is uncertain. V lost 6 bases and J lost 5, with 11 bases in between. This CDR3 is 13 amino acids long. CDR1 is MNHEY and CDR2 is SMNVEV in the germline V gene (reference sequence).

This clonotype came up many times. The chain has TRBV29-1 and TRBJ1-3; D not resolved. The CDR3 extends over 15 amino acids. V lost 4 bases to trimming and J lost 0 bases, with 13 bases between them. Germline assignment: CDR1 SQVTM and CDR2 ANQGSEA. The CDR3 sequence: CSVGAGPSSGNTIYF. CDR3 sequence (DNA): TGCAGCGTTGGCGCTGGACCCAGCTCTGGAAACACCATATATTTT.

This clonotype occurred many times. For the CDR3, the DNA is TGTGCCAGCAGCACAATTCAGGGTAATACGCAGTATTTT. It yields the protein CASSTIQGNTQYF. The chain links TRBV7-3 to TRBJ2-3, with a tentative D call TRBD1 (5 bases). The CDR3 runs to 13 residues. Germline values: CDR1 SGHTA, CDR2 FQGTGA. V lost 5 bases and J lost 7, with 13 bases in between.

This clonotype was counted ten times or more. The J gene is TRBJ2-2, the V gene TRBV19, with 10 bases lining up with TRBD1. The CDR3 runs to 15 residues. Germline CDR1 is LNHDA and CDR2 is SQIVND (reference sequence). The junction had 4 bases not matched to a gene; V was cut back by 5 bases and J by 4 bases. In nucleotides, the CDR3 is TGTGCCAGTAGTGGGGACAGGGGCCTCACCGGGGAGCTGTTTTTT. Its protein is CASSGDRGLTGELFF.

Judged by abundance, this clonotype is medium-sized (0.01 to 0.1%). As DNA, the CDR3 is TGCGCCAGCAGCCAAGCAGGGGATGAGACCCAGTACTTC. Translating it yields CASSQAGDETQYF. This chain joins TRBV4-1 and TRBJ2-5, with D possibly TRBD1 on 6 matching bases. CDR1 and CDR2 from the germline V gene are MGHRA and YSYEKL. Deletions cut 1 base from V and 5 bases from J, with 8 bases between. The CDR3 has 13 residues.

This clonotype was counted at least ten times. This chain links TRBV30 with TRBJ1-2; no firm D call. Trimming removed 7 bases from V and 5 bases from J, with 14 bases in between. The CDR3 consists of 12 residues. Germline V gives CDR1 GTSNPN, CDR2 SVGIG (reference sequence). Here the CDR3 DNA reads TGTGCCTCGAACGAGGACGGTTATGGCTACACCTTC. This encodes CASNEDGYGYTF. Supplemented by reference TRBV30 and TRBJ1-2, the full variable domain reads SQTIHQWPATLVQPVGSPLSLECTVEGTSNPNLYWYRQAAGRGLQLLFYSVGIGQISSEVPQNLSASRPQDRQFILSSKKLLLSDSGFYLCASNEDGYGYTFGSGTRLTVV.

This clonotype was observed many times. The chain joins TRBV28 to TRBJ2-5, with D perhaps matching TRBD1 (6 bases). The ends were cut back, 5 bases at V and 1 base at J, with 14 bases in the middle. Germline V gene data show CDR1 as MDHEN and CDR2 as SYDVKM. CDR3 length: 15 residues. The CDR3 coding sequence is TGTGCCAGCAGTGGGCTGGGGGCAGCCCAAGAGACCCAGTACTTC. It translates to CASSGLGAAQETQYF.

Of note for this clonotype: A much larger clone sits a single nucleotide away, making a read error possible. V usage is TRBV28 and J usage is TRBJ2-3; the D gene is possibly TRBD1 (5 bases). The length of the CDR3 is 13 residues. The germline V gene has CDR1 MDHEN and CDR2 SYDVKM. CDR3 residues: CASGLLQGDTQYF. The CDR3 coding sequence is TGTGCCAGCGGTTTATTGCAGGGTGATACGCAGTATTTT.

There are a few counts of this clonotype. This chain uses TRBV18 with TRBJ1-1, with D perhaps TRBD1 (6 bases). Trimming shortened V by 4 bases and J by 8 bases, and 20 bases separated the two germline ends. The CDR3 is 15 amino acids. Germline V gene sequence: CDR1 KGHSH, CDR2 LQKENI. The CDR3 sequence is CASSLFPDGGGEAFF. In DNA, the CDR3 is TGTGCCAGCTCACTTTTCCCCGACGGGGGGGGCGAAGCTTTCTTT. Full variable domain (outside the CDR3, taken from reference TRBV18 and TRBJ1-1): NAGVMQNPRHLVRRRGQEARLRCSPMKGHSHVYWYRQLPEEGLKFMVYLQKENIIDESGMPKERFSAEFPKEGPSILRIQQVVRGDSAAYFCASSLFPDGGGEAFFGQGTRLTVV.

There are many counts of this clonotype. V and J are TRBV20-1 and TRBJ2-3; perhaps TRBD1 as D (5 bases). Germline V gene data show CDR1 as DFQATT and CDR2 as SNEGSKA (reference sequence). The CDR3 is 15 residues long. V lost 6 bases and J 6 bases, leaving 22 bases between the germline ends. The CDR3 sequence is CSARHPSGLWDTQYF. In DNA, the CDR3 is TGCAGTGCCCGGCACCCGTCAGGGCTGTGGGATACGCAGTATTTT.

This clonotype was counted at least ten times. This chain connects TRBV12-3 or TRBV12-4 to TRBJ1-6, with 7 bases aligning to TRBD1. The CDR3 sequence is 14 residues long. V lost 6 bases, J lost 10 bases, and 9 bases stayed unmatched. The CDR3 loop is CASSATGDTSPLHF. CDR3 DNA sequence: TGTGCCAGCAGCGCTACAGGGGACACATCACCCCTCCACTTT.

This clonotype has at least ten counts. The V and J genes are TRBV7-3 and TRBJ2-2, with 8 nucleotides matching TRBD1. V trimming: 5 bases; J trimming: 10 bases; junction bases outside the gene matches: 3. The CDR3 is 12 amino acids. CDR1 SGHTA and CDR2 FQGTGA come from the germline V gene. The CDR3 loop reads CASSKGQAELFF. CDR3 nucleotide sequence: TGTGCCAGCAGCAAGGGACAGGCGGAGCTGTTTTTT.

This chain joins TRBV6-1 and TRBJ2-7; D possibly corresponds to TRBD2 (6 bases). The ends were cut back, 2 bases at V and 5 bases at J, with 19 bases in the middle. The CDR3 spans 16 residues. Germline V gives CDR1 MNHNS, CDR2 SASEGT. CDR3 amino acids: CASSELKIGGLDEQYF. The CDR3 DNA sequence: TGTGCCAGCAGTGAACTTAAAATCGGGGGTCTAGACGAGCAGTACTTC.

The sample holds many counts of this clonotype. V gene TRBV9 combines with J gene TRBJ1-2; D gene unclear. This CDR3 comprises 14 residues. V gave up 3 bases and J gave up 3 bases, with 12 bases separating them. From germline, CDR1 is SGDLS and CDR2 YYNGEE. CDR3 DNA: TGTGCCAGCAGCGCCCCACCCCCGGACTATGGCTACACCTTC. The encoded protein is CASSAPPPDYGYTF.

This clonotype was recorded many times. This chain joins TRBV14 and TRBJ2-5; TRBD2 aligns across 7 bases. V lost 6 bases and J lost 4; bases outside the gene matches: 14. The germline V gene encodes CDR1 SGHDN and CDR2 FVKESK. The CDR3 is made up of 16 amino acids. The CDR3 sequence is CASSQTGLGVRETQYF. DNA of the CDR3: TGTGCCAGCAGTCAAACTGGACTAGGCGTCCGAGAGACCCAGTACTTC.

In its sample, this clonotype was seen many times. The V call is TRBV7-3, the J call TRBJ2-3; perhaps TRBD2 as D (6 bases). V lost 3 bases to trimming and J lost 5 bases, with 9 bases between them. The CDR3 is made up of 13 amino acids. Germline V lookup: CDR1 SGHTA, CDR2 FQGTGA. CDR3 nucleotide sequence: TGTGCCAGCAGCTTCGGGAGTGGAGATACGCAGTATTTT. It codes for CASSFGSGDTQYF.

This clonotype has at least ten counts. The chain recombines TRBV7-9 with TRBJ1-2; D is unclear. Germline V gene data show CDR1 as SEHNR and CDR2 as FQNEAQ (reference sequence). CDR3 length: 13 amino acids. V was clipped by 6 bases and J by 8 bases, with 16 bases between them. In DNA form, the CDR3 reads TGTGCCAGCAGTAATATCGATTTGGGAGGCTACACCTTC. Protein product: CASSNIDLGGYTF.